This T cell receptor (beta chain) is drawn from a study of technical replicates of blood from several donors. Measured with immunoSEQ multiplex PCR; TCRdb has only the in-frame clones, and not every one. The sample has about 60,000 clones, about 91% seen once. Per the germline V gene, CDR1 is MNHNS and CDR2 is SASEGT. The CDR3 covers 14 residues. The V end was cut by 6 bases, the J end by 7 bases, with 18 bases between. The chain recombines TRBV6-1 with TRBJ1-1; unclear D gene. The source is a human donor in good health. Some clones in this sample may be carry-over from other donors' samples. The source material was PBMCs. CDR3 bases: TGTGCCAGCAGGGCGGGTTGGGGAATTAATGAAGCTTTCTTT. It specifies CASRAGWGINEAFF.